One and the same sample provided the 14 T cell receptor beta chains below, sequenced in a study of siplizumab effects on memory and regulatory T cells. Using immunoSEQ multiplex PCR, the repertoire was profiled, and TCRdb retains in-frame clones only, with some absent. This table has roughly 100,000 clones, roughly 96% appearing once. The source material was naive CD4+ T cells sorted from blood. These receptors all stem from a human donor in good health.

The genes are TRBV2 and TRBJ2-1; D possibly corresponds to TRBD1 (5 bases). The germline V gene encodes CDR1 SNHLY and CDR2 FYNNEI. The CDR3 contains 14 residues. Trimming pared 5 bases from V and 0 bases from J, leaving 8 bases between. CDR3 sequence reads: CASSRQGSYNEQFF. As DNA, the CDR3 is TGTGCCAGCAGTCGGCAGGGCTCCTACAATGAGCAGTTCTTC.

The rearrangement joins TRBV9 to TRBJ2-2; D gene ambiguous. Germline values: CDR1 SGDLS, CDR2 YYNGEE. CDR3 length equals 15 residues. Deletions cut 0 bases from V and 7 bases from J, with 13 bases between. The CDR3 spells CASSVEGGRFGELFF. CDR3 DNA: TGTGCCAGCAGCGTAGAAGGTGGGCGGTTCGGGGAGCTGTTTTTT.

This clone was picked up one time. The rearrangement uses TRBV4-3 and TRBJ1-4; 7 nucleotides match TRBD1. The CDR3 spans 17 residues. The V gene end was trimmed by 1 base and the J gene end by 6 bases; junction bases not matched to a gene: 11. Germline V gene lookup returns CDR1 LGHNA and CDR2 YSLEER. In DNA form, the CDR3 reads TGCGCCAGCAGCCAAGTCCCCCAGACAGGGCTATATGAAAAACTGTTTTTT. Residues: CASSQVPQTGLYEKLFF.

The gene calls are TRBV5-1 and TRBJ2-5, with 10 bases aligning to TRBD2. V was clipped by 6 bases and J by 2 bases; unmatched bases: 7. Germline-derived CDR1 and CDR2 are SGHRS and YFSETQ. This CDR3 region has 15 residues. The CDR3 region is CASTPSGGPQETQYF. CDR3 DNA: TGCGCCAGCACCCCTAGCGGGGGCCCTCAAGAGACCCAGTACTTC.

This sequence joins TRBV28 and TRBJ1-1, with 11 bases aligning to TRBD1. V shed 6 bases and J 11 bases; nucleotides not matched to a gene: 17. The CDR3 totals 16 residues. Germline V CDR1 and CDR2: MDHEN, SYDVKM. This CDR3 is CASRDRAGTGGRKAFF. As DNA, the CDR3 is TGTGCCAGCAGGGACAGGGCCGGGACAGGGGGGCGTAAGGCTTTCTTT.

The chain combines TRBV7-2 with TRBJ1-1; no clear D. The CDR3 is 15 amino acids. Per the germline V gene, CDR1 is SGHTA and CDR2 is FQGNSA. V lost 1 base to trimming and J lost 0 bases, with 9 bases between them. The CDR3 is CASSLGRTVNTEAFF. CDR3 DNA sequence: TGTGCCAGCAGCTTAGGTCGAACGGTGAACACTGAAGCTTTCTTT. Drawing the rest from reference TRBV7-2 and TRBJ1-1, the complete variable domain is GAGVSQSPSNKVTEKGKDVELRCDPISGHTALYWYRQSLGQGLEFLIYFQGNSAPDKSGLPSDRFSAERTGGSVSTLTIQRTQQEDSAVYLCASSLGRTVNTEAFFGQGTRLTVV.

This sequence joins TRBV5-1 and TRBJ1-5; TRBD1 matches at 7 bases. Germline lookup yields CDR1 SGHRS and CDR2 YFSETQ. The CDR3 runs to 21 residues. Unmatched junction bases numbered 19, after V lost 0 bases and J lost 1 base. Here the CDR3 reads CASSLEGAGQRPSNSNQPQHF. CDR3 DNA sequence: TGCGCCAGCAGCTTGGAGGGTGCGGGACAGCGCCCTTCGAACAGCAATCAGCCCCAGCATTTT.

The genes are TRBV7-7 and TRBJ2-3, with 10 positions matching TRBD2. The germline CDR1 and CDR2 sequences are SSHAT and FNYEAQ (reference sequence). This CDR3 is 15 amino acids long. V lost 3 bases, J lost 6 bases, and 6 bases stayed unmatched. The CDR3 DNA follows: TGTGCCAGCAGCTTGGGACTAGCGACATCTGATACGCAGTATTTT. Translating it yields CASSLGLATSDTQYF. The full variable domain, rest sourced from reference TRBV7-7 and TRBJ2-3, is GAGVSQSPRYKVTKRGQDVTLRCDPISSHATLYWYQQALGQGPEFLTYFNYEAQPDKSGLPSDRFSAERPEGSISTLTIQRTEQRDSAMYRCASSLGLATSDTQYFGPGTRLTVL.

The chain is built from TRBV12-1 and TRBJ2-6; TRBD2, as called in the table, went unchecked against the DNA. TRBV12-1 is listed as a pseudogene. This CDR3 comprises 23 residues. The CDR3 DNA sequence: TGTGCCAGCAGCTACCCTTCGGTTAGCGGGGGGGGAAGCAGGGTCTCTGGGGCCAACGTCCTGACTTTC. Protein product: CASSYPSVSGGGSRVSGANVLTF.

This clone has a handful of counts. V gene TRBV30 combines with J gene TRBJ1-5, with TRBD1 matching over 7 bases. This CDR3 is built from 14 residues. Trimming took 3 bases from V and 9 from J; bases not matched to a gene: 11. Germline-derived CDR1 and CDR2 are GTSNPN and SVGIG (reference sequence). The chain's CDR3 is CAWSGTAGLSPQHF. In nucleotides, the CDR3 is TGTGCCTGGAGCGGGACAGCTGGCCTTTCGCCCCAGCATTTT. The full variable domain, with the rest looked up from reference TRBV30 and TRBJ1-5, is SQTIHQWPATLVQPVGSPLSLECTVEGTSNPNLYWYRQAAGRGLQLLFYSVGIGQISSEVPQNLSASRPQDRQFILSSKKLLLSDSGFYLCAWSGTAGLSPQHFGDGTRLSIL.

The chain has TRBV29-1 and TRBJ2-7, with D tentatively TRBD2 (7 bases). Trimming shortened V by 4 bases and J by 3 bases, and 16 bases separated the two germline ends. Per germline, CDR1 SQVTM and CDR2 ANQGSEA. The CDR3 spans 14 residues. As DNA, the CDR3 is TGCAGCGTTGCGGGGGGCAATGGGAACTACGAGCAGTACTTC. Its translation is CSVAGGNGNYEQYF.

This chain uses TRBV7-2 with TRBJ1-1; D possibly corresponds to TRBD1 (5 bases). In germline, CDR1 is SGHTA, CDR2 FQGNSA. V lost 4 bases and J 0 bases, leaving 15 bases between the germline ends. The CDR3 covers 16 residues. The CDR3, as DNA: TGTGCCAGCAGCTCGGGGACGGCCACGATGAACACTGAAGCTTTCTTT. This gives the protein CASSSGTATMNTEAFF.

This clone was recorded only once. V usage is TRBV7-2 and J usage is TRBJ2-1; D gene ambiguous. The CDR3 consists of 11 residues. Germline V gene data show CDR1 as SGHTA and CDR2 as FQGNSA. V was cut by 1 base and J by 10 bases, with 5 bases left in between. The CDR3 DNA reads as TGTGCCAGCAGCTTAGGAGTAGAGCAGTTCTTC. Translating gives CASSLGVEQFF.

A single count supports this clone. The chain joins TRBV7-9 to TRBJ2-7, with D perhaps given as TRBD1 or TRBD2 (7 bases each). Trimming took 5 bases from V and 2 from J, leaving 22 bases between them. The CDR3 covers 17 residues. Germline lookup yields CDR1 SEHNR and CDR2 FQNEAQ (reference sequence). DNA for the CDR3: TGTGCCAGCAGCCCAGGGGGGGGCGTGGGGATAACCTACGAGCAGTACTTC. Its translation is CASSPGGGVGITYEQYF.